A single sample gave rise to the 29 T cell receptor beta chains below, sequenced in a study of cytomegalovirus exposure and HLA in healthy donors. Clones were sequenced by immunoSEQ multiplex PCR, and TCRdb holds only the in-frame ones, with some missing. The data hold 120,000 or so clones, with more than 70% observed a single time. Sequencing was carried out using PBMCs. These receptors were obtained from a man between 18 and 29 years old in good health and CMV-seronegative.

The gene calls are TRBV29-1 and TRBJ1-2, with D possibly matching TRBD1 (5 bases). The V end was cut by 3 bases, the J end by 0 bases, with 11 bases between. Germline loops: CDR1 SQVTM, CDR2 ANQGSEA. The CDR3 is 14 amino acids. The CDR3 sequence: CSVELADTNYGYTF. The CDR3 bases are TGCAGCGTTGAGCTTGCGGACACTAACTATGGCTACACCTTC.

Only a few counts were recorded for this clone. The chain joins TRBV25-1 to TRBJ1-2, with no clear D. Germline V gives CDR1 MGHDK, CDR2 SYGVNS. This CDR3 spans 14 amino acids. Trimming pared 2 bases from V and 4 bases from J, leaving 11 bases between. The CDR3 coding sequence is TGTGCCAGCAGTGAAACTGTTGAGGCCTATGGCTACACCTTC. It yields the protein CASSETVEAYGYTF.

The V call is TRBV5-4, the J call TRBJ2-7, with 8 bases identical to TRBD2. CDR1 is SGHNT, CDR2 YYREEE, per germline (reference sequence). CDR3 length: 16 residues. Unmatched junction bases numbered 10, after V lost 0 bases and J lost 5 bases. The CDR3 DNA sequence: TGTGCCAGCAGCTTGGCCCAAGCGGGAGCTTTCCACGAGCAGTACTTC. Translation gives CASSLAQAGAFHEQYF.

This clone occurred once. The gene calls are TRBV7-9 and TRBJ2-7; maybe TRBD2 (5 bases). The CDR3 loop spans 12 amino acids. Between the trimmed V and J ends, which lost 5 bases and 3 bases, there was a span of 8 bases. Per the germline V gene, CDR1 is SEHNR and CDR2 is FQNEAQ (reference sequence). The CDR3 DNA sequence: TGTGCCAGCAGCCCCACTAGCTACGAGCAGTACTTC. Amino acids: CASSPTSYEQYF.

The rearrangement uses TRBV19 and TRBJ1-2; TRBD1 agrees at 8 bases. Germline V gives CDR1 LNHDA, CDR2 SQIVND (reference sequence). J was trimmed by 6 bases and V by 9 bases; bases with no gene match: 15. The CDR3 consists of 15 residues. The CDR3 spells CASRDPSDRENGYTF. CDR3 coding DNA: TGTGCCAGCCGCGATCCTTCGGACAGGGAAAATGGCTACACCTTC.

The chain employs TRBV28 and TRBJ1-1, with 7 bases lining up with TRBD1. The CDR3 runs 13 residues. Germline values: CDR1 MDHEN, CDR2 SYDVKM. V was clipped by 6 bases and J by 5 bases; unmatched bases: 6. CDR3 amino acids: CASRTGPRTEAFF. The CDR3 bases are TGTGCCAGCAGGACAGGGCCTAGGACTGAAGCTTTCTTT. Supplemented by reference TRBV28 and TRBJ1-1, the full variable domain reads DVKVTQSSRYLVKRTGEKVFLECVQDMDHENMFWYRQDPGLGLRLIYFSYDVKMKEKGDIPEGYSVSREKKERFSLILESASTNQTSMYLCASRTGPRTEAFFGQGTRLTVV.

The chain joins TRBV7-7 to TRBJ2-5; no clear D gene. CDR1 SSHAT and CDR2 FNYEAQ come from the germline V gene (reference sequence). This CDR3 has 13 residues. Trimming pared 5 bases from V and 9 bases from J, leaving 16 bases between. CDR3 amino acids: CASSQRRSKAQYF. In DNA form, the CDR3 reads TGTGCCAGCAGCCAGAGACGGAGTAAGGCCCAGTACTTC.

V and J are TRBV5-6 and TRBJ2-7; D gene uncertain. CDR3 length: 14 residues. Germline V gene sequence: CDR1 SGHDT, CDR2 YYEEEE. The ends were cut back, 0 bases at V and 1 base at J, with 8 bases in the middle. The CDR3 DNA sequence: TGTGCCAGCAGCTTGGGGCGGCAGTCCTACGAGCAGTACTTC. Translation: CASSLGRQSYEQYF.

The chain has TRBV2 and TRBJ2-7; 10 positions agree with TRBD1. The junction had 5 bases not matched to a gene; V was cut back by 6 bases and J by 3 bases. The germline V gene encodes CDR1 SNHLY and CDR2 FYNNEI. CDR3 length: 14 amino acids. DNA for the CDR3: TGTGCCAGCAGGGCCGGGACAGGGGACTACGAGCAGTACTTC. Encoded protein: CASRAGTGDYEQYF.

The chain employs TRBV11-2 and TRBJ1-3; 7 positions match TRBD1. Germline CDR1 SGHAT, CDR2 FQNNGV. V trimming: 8 bases; J trimming: 3 bases; junction bases outside the gene matches: 7. The CDR3 length is 14 residues. This chain's CDR3 is CASGGGGDGNTIYF. CDR3 coding DNA: TGTGCCAGCGGAGGAGGGGGCGATGGAAACACCATATATTTT.

This clone came up once. CDR3 sequence (DNA): TGTGCCAGTACTGATCTAGCGTCGACAGATACGCAGTATTTT. It is translated as CASTDLASTDTQYF. The chain employs TRBV19 and TRBJ2-3; D is perhaps TRBD2 (6 bases). Trimming left V 7 bases short and J 3 bases short, with 14 bases between. CDR3 length equals 14 residues. Germline CDR1 is LNHDA and CDR2 is SQIVND (reference sequence).

The rearrangement uses TRBV28 and TRBJ2-1, with D possibly TRBD1 on 6 matching bases. Trimming removed 6 bases at V and 9 bases at J, with 12 bases between. This CDR3 has 12 residues. Looked up from germline, CDR1 is MDHEN and CDR2 is SYDVKM. The CDR3 sequence is CASRTGKTEQFF. CDR3 DNA sequence: TGTGCCAGCAGAACAGGGAAAACTGAGCAGTTCTTC.

A single count supports this clone. V usage is TRBV5-1 and J usage is TRBJ2-1, with 9 nucleotides matching TRBD2. V lost 4 bases and J lost 9; bases outside the gene matches: 11. This CDR3 comprises 15 residues. Germline V lookup: CDR1 SGHRS, CDR2 YFSETQ. CDR3 residues: CASSRIAGESSEQFF. The DNA of the CDR3 is TGCGCCAGCAGCCGAATAGCGGGAGAAAGTAGTGAGCAGTTCTTC.

In this sample, this clone turned up once. This chain uses TRBV27 with TRBJ2-2, with 10 bases matching TRBD1. The ends lost 4 bases at V and 7 bases at J; junction bases unmatched: 9. The CDR3 covers 16 residues. The germline CDR1 and CDR2 sequences are MNHEY and SMNVEV (reference sequence). The CDR3, as DNA: TGTGCCAGCAGTTCAACGACAGGGGGCGCATACGGGGAGCTGTTTTTT. This encodes CASSSTTGGAYGELFF.

The chain is built from TRBV29-1 and TRBJ2-2; D is undetermined. This CDR3 has 12 amino acids. V was shortened by 4 bases and J by 8 bases, with 11 bases between the two germline ends. Per germline, CDR1 SQVTM and CDR2 ANQGSEA. CDR3 amino acids: CSVGRTAGELFF. CDR3 sequence (DNA): TGCAGCGTTGGGAGAACCGCTGGGGAGCTGTTTTTT.

The chain is built from TRBV20-1 and TRBJ1-2, with D maybe TRBD1 (6 bases). The CDR3 runs 11 residues. Per germline, CDR1 DFQATT and CDR2 SNEGSKA (reference sequence). The ends were cut back, 6 bases at V and 11 bases at J, with 16 bases in the middle. CDR3 in DNA: TGCAGTGCAAGTTACGCCACAGGGTACACCTTC. The encoded protein is CSASYATGYTF.

This clone has just one count. The chain has TRBV18 and TRBJ1-3, with D hard to call. The ends were cut back, 3 bases at V and 3 bases at J, with 15 bases in the middle. The CDR3 length is 16 residues. In germline, CDR1 is KGHSH, CDR2 LQKENI. This CDR3 reads CASSPSVGIIGNTIYF. DNA of the CDR3: TGTGCCAGCTCACCGAGTGTTGGTATAATTGGAAACACCATATATTTT.

The J gene is TRBJ1-3, the V gene TRBV28, with D possibly being TRBD1 (6 bases). Per the germline V gene, CDR1 is MDHEN and CDR2 is SYDVKM. Between the trimmed V and J ends, which lost 8 bases and 6 bases, there was a span of 14 bases. This CDR3 has 13 residues. The CDR3 coding sequence is TGTGCCAGCGAAAGAGGGGGATTAAACACCATATATTTT. Translated: CASERGGLNTIYF.

The rearrangement links TRBV5-1 to TRBJ2-5; 12 nucleotides line up with TRBD2. Germline V lookup: CDR1 SGHRS, CDR2 YFSETQ. The CDR3 extends over 15 amino acids. V shed 2 bases and J 4 bases; nucleotides not matched to a gene: 3. The CDR3 DNA is TGCGCCAGCAGCTTTTCTAGCGGGGGGGGAGAGACCCAGTACTTC. It codes for CASSFSSGGGETQYF.

The rearrangement links TRBV11-2 to TRBJ2-1; maybe TRBD2 (5 bases). Germline values: CDR1 SGHAT, CDR2 FQNNGV. V was shortened by 4 bases and J by 9 bases, with 16 bases between the two germline ends. This CDR3 contains 14 residues. For the CDR3, the DNA is TGTGCCAGCAGCTCAATCCGCAAGCGGCCTGAGCAGTTCTTC. This encodes CASSSIRKRPEQFF.

The chain links TRBV29-1 to TRBJ2-3; TRBD1 aligns across 8 bases. J lost 1 base, V lost 8 bases, and 8 bases had no gene match. Germline CDR1 is SQVTM and CDR2 is ANQGSEA. The CDR3 is 14 amino acids. DNA for the CDR3: TGCAGCTTCTCAGGGGGCGCAGGCACAGATACGCAGTATTTT. Translated: CSFSGGAGTDTQYF.

The rearrangement links TRBV5-5 to TRBJ2-1; 10 bases are a match to TRBD2. CDR1 and CDR2 from the germline V gene are SGHKS and YYEKEE (reference sequence). The CDR3 extends over 15 amino acids. The trim removed 4 bases at V and 5 bases at J, leaving 6 bases unmatched. CDR3 coding DNA: TGTGCCAGCAGCGTGGGACTAGCGACGAACAATGAGCAGTTCTTC. As protein: CASSVGLATNNEQFF.

This clone was counted only a few times. The CDR3 is CATSRSRGTGELFF. The CDR3 nucleotides are TGTGCCACCAGCAGATCCAGGGGGACCGGGGAGCTGTTTTTT. V usage is TRBV15 and J usage is TRBJ2-2; 7 nucleotides match TRBD1. This CDR3 comprises 14 residues. V gave up 2 bases and J gave up 5 bases; unmatched junction bases: 2. Per the germline V gene, CDR1 is LNHNV and CDR2 is YYDKDF (reference sequence). Full variable domain (outside the CDR3, taken from reference TRBV15 and TRBJ2-2): DAMVIQNPRYQVTQFGKPVTLSCSQTLNHNVMYWYQQKSSQAPKLLFHYYDKDFNNEADTPDNFQSRRPNTSFCFLDIRSPGLGDTAMYLCATSRSRGTGELFFGEGSRLTVL.

This clone was detected only once. The rearrangement joins TRBV27 to TRBJ1-6; a possible D gene is TRBD1 (6 bases). The CDR3 consists of 14 residues. Germline-derived CDR1 and CDR2 are MNHEY and SMNVEV (reference sequence). The V end lost 3 bases, the J end lost 9 bases, and 12 bases lay between the germline ends. For the CDR3, the DNA is TGTGCCAGCAGTTTCGGACAGAGAAGTTCACCCCTCCACTTT. Its translation is CASSFGQRSSPLHF.

The chain recombines TRBV4-1 with TRBJ2-4; 7 bases map to TRBD1. V lost 4 bases, J lost 5 bases, and 8 bases stayed unmatched. The germline gives CDR1 MGHRA, CDR2 YSYEKL. The CDR3 is 15 amino acids. CDR3 coding DNA: TGCGCCAGCAGCCTAACACAGGGGTCTCAAAACATTCAGTACTTC. It is translated as CASSLTQGSQNIQYF.

This rearrangement joins TRBV6-5 to TRBJ1-2, with 8 bases matching TRBD1. CDR3 size: 15 residues. Germline CDR1 MNHEY, CDR2 SVGAGI. Trimming at V came to 2 bases and at J to 0 bases, leaving 2 bases not matched to a gene. In DNA, the CDR3 is TGTGCCAGCAGTTACCGGGACAGGCCTAACTATGGCTACACCTTC. It specifies CASSYRDRPNYGYTF.

The chain employs TRBV6-6 and TRBJ1-1, with D maybe TRBD1 (6 bases). Germline CDR1 reads MNHNY; CDR2 reads SVGAGI (reference sequence). V was cut by 7 bases and J by 8 bases, with 14 bases left in between. CDR3 length: 12 residues. CDR3 bases: TGTGCCAGCATCTTAAACCAGGGGGAAGCTTTCTTT. Translation: CASILNQGEAFF.

The chain employs TRBV28 and TRBJ2-7; 8 bases line up with TRBD1. J was trimmed by 6 bases and V by 5 bases; bases with no gene match: 12. This CDR3 is built from 15 residues. Germline-derived CDR1 and CDR2 are MDHEN and SYDVKM. CDR3 sequence reads: CASSTEDREAREQYF. CDR3 DNA: TGTGCCAGCAGTACCGAGGACAGGGAGGCCCGCGAGCAGTACTTC.

The chain links TRBV25-1 to TRBJ2-7; tentative D call: TRBD1 (6 bases). CDR3 length: 11 amino acids. The germline V gene encodes CDR1 MGHDK and CDR2 SYGVNS. V lost 5 bases and J 5 bases, leaving 7 bases between the germline ends. Here the CDR3 DNA reads TGTGCCAGCAGTTACAGGGACGAGCAGTACTTC. It is translated as CASSYRDEQYF.